The 25 T cell receptor beta chains below all came from one sample that was sequenced in a study of shared clonotypes between healthy human individuals. Produced via immunoSEQ multiplex PCR; TCRdb's table is partial and in-frame only. The data hold around 1,100,000 clones, with approximately 80% observed a single time. Sequencing was done on a sample of memory CD4+ T cells from PBMCs. The subset is: CD45RA-negative fraction. The receptors here all came from a man aged 18 to 35 in good health. Some clones in this sample may be carry-over from other donors' samples.

J is TRBJ2-5 and V is TRBV5-1; the D is unclear. Per the germline V gene, CDR1 is SGHRS and CDR2 is YFSETQ. The CDR3 has 13 residues. V was pared by 2 bases and J by 7 bases, with 12 bases between. CDR3 nucleotides: TGCGCCAGCAGCTTTGAAGGGTCTGGGACCCAGTACTTC. It is translated as CASSFEGSGTQYF.

V is TRBV15 and J is TRBJ2-7, with 8 positions matching TRBD2. V was pared by 0 bases and J by 5 bases, with 6 bases of the junction left unmatched. Per germline, CDR1 LNHNV and CDR2 YYDKDF (reference sequence). The CDR3 consists of 15 residues. CDR3 region: CATSRDRTSFDEQYF. CDR3 in DNA: TGTGCCACCAGCAGAGATCGGACTAGCTTCGACGAGCAGTACTTC.

This clone was counted between two and nine times. The V and J genes are TRBV4-2 and TRBJ2-1; 7 bases line up with TRBD2. V lost 4 bases and J lost 3; bases outside the gene matches: 6. The CDR3 covers 15 residues. CDR1 and CDR2 (germline): LGHNA, YNFKEQ. This CDR3 reads CASSPKSGNYNEQFF. The CDR3 DNA reads as TGTGCCAGCAGCCCCAAGAGCGGGAACTACAATGAGCAGTTCTTC.

This clone was seen only once. The chain couples TRBV28 to TRBJ1-1, with D tentatively TRBD1 (6 bases). V lost 3 bases, J lost 6 bases, and 17 bases lay in between. The germline gives CDR1 MDHEN, CDR2 SYDVKM. The CDR3 sequence is 15 residues long. The CDR3 coding sequence is TGTGCCAGCAGTTTCGGGGGGGCCCTCCGCGCTGAAGCTTTCTTT. It encodes CASSFGGALRAEAFF.

V usage is TRBV28 and J usage is TRBJ2-5; D gene uncertain. Trimming stripped 6 bases from V and 4 bases from J, with 9 bases between. The CDR3 runs to 12 residues. Germline V gene data show CDR1 as MDHEN and CDR2 as SYDVKM. CDR3 bases: TGTGCCAGCAGCTGGGCGACAGAGACCCAGTACTTC. Translated, it gives CASSWATETQYF.

V usage is TRBV14 and J usage is TRBJ1-1; no reliable D call. This CDR3 region has 13 residues. Germline-derived CDR1 and CDR2 are SGHDN and FVKESK. Trimming shortened V by 1 base and J by 3 bases, and 6 bases separated the two germline ends. CDR3 DNA: TGTGCCAGCAGCCAAGGGATGTACACTGAAGCTTTCTTT. Translating gives CASSQGMYTEAFF.

This rearrangement joins TRBV6-6 to TRBJ2-6; 9 nucleotides align to TRBD1. CDR3 length equals 16 residues. Unmatched junction bases numbered 5, after V lost 7 bases and J lost 1 base. Germline V gives CDR1 MNHNY, CDR2 SVGAGI (reference sequence). This CDR3 is CASNHRGQSGANVLTF. In nucleotides, the CDR3 is TGTGCCAGCAATCACAGGGGGCAGTCTGGGGCCAACGTCCTGACTTTC.

The sample holds one count of this clone. This rearrangement joins TRBV5-1 to TRBJ2-1; D is undetermined. Deletions cut 0 bases from V and 8 bases from J, with 15 bases between. Germline V lookup: CDR1 SGHRS, CDR2 YFSETQ. The CDR3 runs to 15 residues. The CDR3 is CASSLAVWAADEQFF. CDR3 coding DNA: TGCGCCAGCAGCTTGGCCGTGTGGGCAGCCGATGAGCAGTTCTTC. The whole variable domain, filled in from reference TRBV5-1 and TRBJ2-1, reads KAGVTQTPRYLIKTRGQQVTLSCSPISGHRSVSWYQQTPGQGLQFLFEYFSETQRNKGNFPGRFSGRQFSNSRSEMNVSTLELGDSALYLCASSLAVWAADEQFFGPGTRLTVL.

The rearrangement uses TRBV7-3 and TRBJ1-2, with a tentative D call TRBD1 (5 bases). Germline V gene data show CDR1 as SGHTA and CDR2 as FQGTGA. This CDR3 spans 13 amino acids. V was shortened by 1 base and J by 6 bases, with 9 bases between the two germline ends. The CDR3 here is CASSLIGVDGYTF. CDR3 in DNA: TGTGCCAGCAGCTTAATAGGGGTTGATGGCTACACCTTC.

CDR3 protein: CASTRGLADNEQFF. The CDR3 region has the DNA TGTGCCAGCACCCGCGGACTAGCGGATAATGAGCAGTTCTTC. The chain links TRBV7-7 to TRBJ2-1; 10 bases are shared with TRBD2. Losses at the gene ends were 7 bases for V and 7 bases for J; bases not matched to a gene: 7. Germline V gives CDR1 SSHAT, CDR2 FNYEAQ (reference sequence). This CDR3 has 14 residues.

There are a few counts of this clone. J is TRBJ2-5 and V is TRBV28, with D tentatively TRBD1 (5 bases). V was trimmed by 5 bases and J by 5 bases, leaving 18 bases between them. The CDR3 spans 15 residues. CDR1 and CDR2 (germline): MDHEN, SYDVKM. The CDR3 DNA sequence: TGTGCCAGCAGTCCTTACAGGAGATTCCACGAGACCCAGTACTTC. Translation gives CASSPYRRFHETQYF.

This clone showed up just a few times. The chain uses TRBV11-2 and TRBJ1-1; TRBD1 is a possible D gene (6 bases). Germline CDR1 is SGHAT and CDR2 is FQNNGV. The CDR3 contains 15 residues. V was shortened by 3 bases and J by 7 bases, with 18 bases between the two germline ends. The CDR3 region is CASSLDPLGQREAFF. The CDR3 DNA follows: TGTGCCAGCAGCTTGGACCCCCTTGGACAGCGTGAAGCTTTCTTT.

The V and J genes are TRBV6-4 and TRBJ2-1; the match to TRBD2 covers 9 bases. Germline V gene sequence: CDR1 MRHNA, CDR2 SNTAGT. The CDR3 has 17 amino acids. After removal of 0 bases from V and 5 bases from J, the junction contained 8 bases not matched to a gene. The CDR3: CASSDSRAGGVNNEQFF. CDR3 coding DNA: TGTGCCAGCAGTGACTCTCGAGCGGGAGGCGTCAACAATGAGCAGTTCTTC.

V gene TRBV5-4 combines with J gene TRBJ1-1, with D hard to call. The CDR3 loop spans 14 amino acids. CDR1 SGHNT and CDR2 YYREEE come from the germline V gene (reference sequence). Trimming removed 4 bases from V and 0 bases from J, with 10 bases in between. DNA of the CDR3: TGTGCCAGCAGCGTCGACGGTATGAACACTGAAGCTTTCTTT. Its translation is CASSVDGMNTEAFF.

In this sample, this clone turned up once. The rearrangement uses TRBV7-2 and TRBJ1-6; D gene ambiguous. CDR1 SGHTA and CDR2 FQGNSA come from the germline V gene. This CDR3 spans 14 amino acids. Trimming pared 5 bases from V and 13 bases from J, leaving 18 bases between. For the CDR3, the DNA is TGTGCCAGCAGCAGAGACCTGAACTGGGAGCCCCTCCACTTT. Translated, it gives CASSRDLNWEPLHF. Full variable domain (missing parts from reference TRBV7-2 and TRBJ1-6): GAGVSQSPSNKVTEKGKDVELRCDPISGHTALYWYRQSLGQGLEFLIYFQGNSAPDKSGLPSDRFSAERTGGSVSTLTIQRTQQEDSAVYLCASSRDLNWEPLHFGNGTRLTVT.

The J gene is TRBJ1-2, the V gene TRBV28, with no clear D. CDR1 is MDHEN and CDR2 is SYDVKM in the germline V gene. The V and J ends lost 6 bases and 4 bases respectively, with 12 bases between them. The CDR3 is 13 amino acids. DNA for the CDR3: TGTGCCAGCAGCCCTGGAGGGTCCTATGGCTACACCTTC. Translation: CASSPGGSYGYTF.

The chain recombines TRBV7-8 with TRBJ2-3, with 12 bases identical to TRBD2. The CDR3 length is 20 residues. In germline, CDR1 is SGHVS, CDR2 FQNEAQ. V trimming: 1 base; J trimming: 1 base; junction bases outside the gene matches: 12. The CDR3 sequence is CASSLVPGASGRAGTDTQYF. The CDR3 DNA follows: TGTGCCAGCAGCTTAGTCCCCGGGGCTAGCGGGAGGGCGGGCACAGATACGCAGTATTTT.

This clone was detected once. The V gene is TRBV5-1, the J gene TRBJ2-1; D ambiguous. Germline V gives CDR1 SGHRS, CDR2 YFSETQ. V lost 0 bases, J lost 9 bases, and 7 bases lay in between. This CDR3 is built from 12 residues. In DNA, the CDR3 is TGCGCCAGCAGCTTGGACCAGGTTGAGCAGTTCTTC. Its translation is CASSLDQVEQFF. Full variable domain (rest looked up from reference TRBV5-1 and TRBJ2-1): KAGVTQTPRYLIKTRGQQVTLSCSPISGHRSVSWYQQTPGQGLQFLFEYFSETQRNKGNFPGRFSGRQFSNSRSEMNVSTLELGDSALYLCASSLDQVEQFFGPGTRLTVL.

This chain links TRBV28 with TRBJ2-3; unclear D gene. The CDR3 is made up of 15 amino acids. V was cut by 3 bases and J by 1 base, with 11 bases left in between. Germline CDR1 MDHEN, CDR2 SYDVKM. The CDR3 spells CASSFVRTGTDTQYF. As DNA, the CDR3 is TGTGCCAGCAGTTTTGTCAGGACGGGCACAGATACGCAGTATTTT.

The genes are TRBV10-2 and TRBJ2-7; 13 nucleotides align to TRBD2. CDR3 length: 13 residues. Trimming took 6 bases from V and 7 from J; bases not matched to a gene: 3. From germline, CDR1 is WSHSY and CDR2 SAAADI. The chain's CDR3 is CASRQTSGREQYF. CDR3 bases: TGCGCCAGCAGACAGACTAGCGGGAGGGAGCAGTACTTC.

The rearrangement uses TRBV5-5 and TRBJ2-3; 10 bases are shared with TRBD1. V lost 0 bases and J lost 9; bases outside the gene matches: 13. Per the germline V gene, CDR1 is SGHKS and CDR2 is YYEKEE (reference sequence). The CDR3 is made up of 17 amino acids. CDR3 protein: CASSLAATGGAVRTQYF. The CDR3 DNA sequence: TGTGCCAGCAGCTTGGCCGCGACAGGGGGCGCGGTGAGGACGCAGTATTTT.

The rearrangement uses TRBV5-1 and TRBJ1-2, with TRBD1 matching 8 bases. The CDR3 is 16 amino acids. CDR1 is SGHRS and CDR2 is YFSETQ in the germline V gene. Losses at the gene ends were 7 bases for V and 0 bases for J; bases not matched to a gene: 11. The CDR3 spells CASRGTGDPANYGYTF. In nucleotides, the CDR3 is TGCGCCAGCCGGGGGACAGGCGATCCCGCTAACTATGGCTACACCTTC.

The chain carries TRBV29-1 and TRBJ2-2; D is unresolved. The CDR3 is 16 amino acids. Per the germline V gene, CDR1 is SQVTM and CDR2 is ANQGSEA. Trimming cost V 2 bases and J 1 base, with 14 bases left between them. CDR3 protein: CSVETSGGVNTGELFF. The CDR3 region has the DNA TGCAGCGTTGAAACGTCCGGTGGGGTGAACACCGGGGAGCTGTTTTTT.

The rearrangement joins TRBV7-2 to TRBJ2-1; D unresolved. Germline CDR1 and CDR2: SGHTA and FQGNSA. Trimming took 2 bases from V and 9 from J, leaving 11 bases between them. This CDR3 comprises 13 residues. The CDR3: CASSLLSDLEQFF. In DNA form, the CDR3 reads TGTGCCAGCAGCTTATTATCGGATCTTGAGCAGTTCTTC.

The rearrangement links TRBV5-8 to TRBJ2-2; TRBD2 is a possible D gene (5 bases). Trimming left V 2 bases short and J 8 bases short, with 7 bases between. This CDR3 spans 12 amino acids. Germline V gene data show CDR1 as SGHTS and CDR2 as YDEGEE. CDR3 residues: CASSFWRGELFF. In nucleotides, the CDR3 is TGTGCCAGCAGCTTCTGGAGGGGGGAGCTGTTTTTT.